These 5 T cell receptor beta chains were sequenced from one sample in a study of blood T cell repertoires in COVID-19. Some clones are missing from TCRdb's copy, which holds only in-frame ones; the method was immunoSEQ multiplex PCR. The data hold around 120,000 clones, with approximately 88% observed a single time. Material for sequencing was peripheral blood. All receptors derive from a man in his fifties with acute or convalescent COVID-19.

The V and J genes are TRBV4-1 and TRBJ2-2; TRBD2 aligns across 7 bases. The J segment lost 4 bases and the V segment lost 5 bases, leaving 13 bases of the junction unmatched. From germline, CDR1 is MGHRA and CDR2 YSYEKL. The CDR3 is 17 residues long. For the CDR3, the DNA is TGCGCCAGCAGCAACGCGATCAAGCGGGAAGGCACCGGGGAGCTGTTTTTT. Its protein product is CASSNAIKREGTGELFF.

The V and J genes are TRBV27 and TRBJ1-4; the D gene is possibly TRBD1 (5 bases). The CDR3 runs 14 residues. Between the trimmed V and J ends, which lost 5 bases and 3 bases, there was a span of 10 bases. Germline loops: CDR1 MNHEY, CDR2 SMNVEV (reference sequence). DNA of the CDR3: TGTGCCAGCAGTCGGGGGGGGGCTAATGAAAAACTGTTTTTT. Its translation: CASSRGGANEKLFF.

For this clone: The DNA is left out, because the CDR3 cannot be placed on it with certainty; the CDR3 is given as TCRdb lists it. The chain links TRBV19 to TRBJ1-1; TRBD1 is the table's D call and was not checked against the DNA. The CDR3 is 13 amino acids long, termini counted. CDR1 is LNHDA and CDR2 is SQIVND in the germline V gene (reference sequence). CDR3 loop: CASTSVGDSEAFF.

The J gene is TRBJ2-5, the V gene TRBV6-2 or TRBV6-3; 10 bases are a match to TRBD1. J was trimmed by 5 bases and V by 6 bases; bases with no gene match: 6. This CDR3 is built from 14 residues. Germline V lookup: CDR1 MNHEY, CDR2 SVGEGT. The CDR3 bases are TGTGCCAGCAGCTCCGGGACAGGGGCGGAGACCCAGTACTTC. Its translation: CASSSGTGAETQYF.

J is TRBJ2-7 and V is TRBV15; TRBD2 aligns across 13 bases. Unmatched junction bases numbered 10, after V lost 4 bases and J lost 7 bases. This CDR3 is 16 amino acids long. Per germline, CDR1 LNHNV and CDR2 YYDKDF (reference sequence). The CDR3 region has the DNA TGTGCCACCAGCACCGGGACTAGCGGGACCGTACAGGAGCAGTACTTC. This sequence encodes CATSTGTSGTVQEQYF.